The rows below give T cell receptor beta chains drawn from one sample of a study of T cell responses to AZD1222 COVID-19 vaccine. The data were produced by immunoSEQ multiplex PCR, yet TCRdb's version contains in-frame clones alone and is incomplete. The sample carries over 130,000 clones, roughly 89% recorded once. Sequenced here: peripheral blood, sampled on day 0 of AZD1222 vaccination. The receptors originated from an adult in good health. CDR3s include the opening cysteine and the closing phenylalanine or tryptophan. The D gene is left open where the match is weak. Rows may omit the clone size; those that give it use once, few, many or a size class.

CDR3 DNA,CDR3 protein,V gene,clone size,J gene,D gene
TGTGCCAGCAGCCTTAATGCGGGGGACCCTGCAACTAATGAAAAACTGTTTTTT,CASSLNAGDPATNEKLFF,TRBV4-2,medium-sized,TRBJ1-4,.
TGTGCCAGTAGTACCGTGACAGGAACCTATAATTCACCCCTCCACTTT,CASSTVTGTYNSPLHF,TRBV19,.,TRBJ1-6,.
TGTGCCAGCAGCACCGCGGACAGGGGAAGGCTCACTGAAGCTTTCTTT,CASSTADRGRLTEAFF,TRBV7-8,.,TRBJ1-1,TRBD1
TGTGCCAGCAGTCGAGATCAGCCCCAGCATTTT,CASSRDQPQHF,TRBV2,.,TRBJ1-5,.
TGTGCCATCAGTGGGGGACTAGCGGGGATGAGCACAGATACGCAGTATTTT,CAISGGLAGMSTDTQYF,TRBV10-3,once,TRBJ2-3,TRBD2
TGTGCCAGCAGCCAAGAAAGGATCTATGGCTACACCTTC,CASSQERIYGYTF,TRBV3-1/TRBV3-2,.,TRBJ1-2,.
TGTGCCACCTCGGGGGGCCTATCTGGGGCCAACGTCCTGACTTTC,CATSGGLSGANVLTF,TRBV28,.,TRBJ2-6,.
TGTGCCAGCAGTTTAGGCTATGCTAGCGGGAGATCTCCTAATGAGCAGTTCTTC,CASSLGYASGRSPNEQFF,TRBV28,.,TRBJ2-1,TRBD2
TGCAGCGTTGAACCGGGACCGACAGTAAATGAGCAGTTCTTC,CSVEPGPTVNEQFF,TRBV29-1,.,TRBJ2-1,.
TGCGCCAGCAGCTTGGGGGTAGGGTGGAGCACAGATACGCAGTATTTT,CASSLGVGWSTDTQYF,TRBV5-1,.,TRBJ2-3,.
TGTGCCAGCAGCTTGCTAGCGGGAGCTGGGCAGTTCTTC,CASSLLAGAGQFF,TRBV7-9,.,TRBJ2-1,TRBD2
TGTGCCAGCAGCGTGGGACAGGGGGCTGGGGAGCAGTACTTC,CASSVGQGAGEQYF,TRBV5-5,.,TRBJ2-7,TRBD1
TGTGCCAGCAGCAGAGTTGGGGATAGCTCTGGAAACACCATATATTTT,CASSRVGDSSGNTIYF,TRBV7-9,.,TRBJ1-3,.
TGCGCCAGCACCTTACAAGATAGCGGCTACGAGCAGTACTTC,CASTLQDSGYEQYF,TRBV5-1,.,TRBJ2-7,.
TGTGCCAGCAGGCCTACAGGGGTTTCACCCCTCCACTTT,CASRPTGVSPLHF,TRBV28,.,TRBJ1-6,TRBD1
TGTGCCACCAGTGACCCGCCCAGGTCGGACTTTCATACGCAGTATTTT,CATSDPPRSDFHTQYF,TRBV24-1,.,TRBJ2-3,.
TGTGCCAGCAGCTTAGTAGGGACTACTGGCGCTTTCTTT,CASSLVGTTGAFF,TRBV11-2,few,TRBJ1-1,.
TGCAGCGCAACTAGACAGGCGGGGCAGTACTTC,CSATRQAGQYF,TRBV29-1,.,TRBJ2-7,.
TGTGCCAGCAGCTTAATGCGCTGGGACACTGAAGCTTTCTTT,CASSLMRWDTEAFF,TRBV7-9,.,TRBJ1-1,.
TGCGCCAGCAGCCAAGGGACAGAGAGCAATCAGCCCCAGCATTTT,CASSQGTESNQPQHF,TRBV5-1,.,TRBJ1-5,TRBD1
TGTGCCAGCAGTGAAGTACCGGGACTTAACTTC,CASSEVPGLNF,TRBV6-1,.,TRBJ2-7,.
TGTGCCATCAGTGAGAACTCGGGTGACACTGAAGCTTTCTTT,CAISENSGDTEAFF,TRBV10-3,.,TRBJ1-1,.
TGTGCCAGCAGTTTCCGAGGCGGGACTTCCCAGTACTTC,CASSFRGGTSQYF,TRBV28,.,TRBJ2-7,.
TGTGCCAGCAATGTAGGGCCGCGCTCCGGGGAGCTGTTTTTT,CASNVGPRSGELFF,TRBV7-9,.,TRBJ2-2,.
TGTGCCATCAGTGAGACGGGAACGTTGTACCAAGAGACCCAGTACTTC,CAISETGTLYQETQYF,TRBV10-3,.,TRBJ2-5,.
TGTGCCAGCGCGAGCGGGCTAACCGCGCGGAGCAAAAACATTCAGTACTTC,CASASGLTARSKNIQYF,TRBV28,.,TRBJ2-4,.